What follows are 27 T cell receptor beta chains derived from one specimen sequenced in a study of T cell changes during pregnancy in multiple sclerosis (dated by TCRdb to between 2018 and 2021). The library was made by the immunoSEQ multiplex PCR assay. As stored in TCRdb, this immuneACCESS dataset retains in-frame rearrangements with V and J assigned. A fraction of the clones does not appear; measured against another copy, unresolved V genes explain less than half of the discrepancy, and the remainder lacks a known reason. This sample is represented by about 39,000 clones; about 94% of them were singletons. Under 0.4% of the sample goes to the ten largest clones. Sequencing used CD4+ T cells from peripheral blood mononuclear cells, obtained after pregnancy. The receptors here all came from a female donor with multiple sclerosis, enrolled in a pregnancy study.

The CDR3 reads CSVEVLVQETQYF. CDR3 coding DNA: TGCAGCGTTGAAGTTCTAGTCCAAGAGACCCAGTACTTC. The chain carries TRBV29-1 and TRBJ2-5; D is unclear. Trimming left V 1 base short and J 1 base short, with 7 bases between. The CDR3 extends over 13 amino acids. CDR1 SQVTM and CDR2 ANQGSEA come from the germline V gene.

The chain recombines TRBV7-3 with TRBJ2-1; D is perhaps TRBD1 (6 bases). This CDR3 comprises 13 residues. Trimming left V 4 bases short and J 7 bases short, with 11 bases between. Per the germline V gene, CDR1 is SGHTA and CDR2 is FQGTGA. CDR3 in DNA: TGTGCCAGCAGCTGGACAGCCTTTAATGAGCAGTTCTTC. Translation gives CASSWTAFNEQFF.

The chain combines TRBV5-1 with TRBJ1-1; D is perhaps TRBD1 (6 bases). CDR1 is SGHRS and CDR2 is YFSETQ in the germline V gene. V lost 4 bases and J 0 bases, leaving 10 bases between the germline ends. The CDR3 sequence is 14 residues long. The CDR3 spells CASSDTGLNTEAFF. Here the CDR3 DNA reads TGCGCCAGCAGCGATACAGGGTTGAACACTGAAGCTTTCTTT.

Written as DNA, the CDR3 is TGTGCCTGGGGTAGACAGGGATCGCAGCCCCAGCATTTT. This gives the protein CAWGRQGSQPQHF. V is TRBV30 and J is TRBJ1-5; TRBD1 aligns across 7 bases. Germline V lookup: CDR1 GTSNPN, CDR2 SVGIG (reference sequence). With 5 bases clipped from V and 7 bases from J, the junction kept 8 bases outside the gene matches. The CDR3 is 13 residues long.

The J gene is TRBJ1-2, the V gene TRBV30, with 8 bases aligning to TRBD1. The CDR3 covers 11 residues. Germline assignment: CDR1 GTSNPN and CDR2 SVGIG (reference sequence). V gave up 8 bases and J gave up 7 bases; unmatched junction bases: 6. Here the CDR3 reads CAGDRGRGYTF. The CDR3 nucleotides read TGTGCCGGAGACAGGGGCCGTGGCTACACCTTC. The full variable domain, completed using reference TRBV30 and TRBJ1-2, is SQTIHQWPATLVQPVGSPLSLECTVEGTSNPNLYWYRQAAGRGLQLLFYSVGIGQISSEVPQNLSASRPQDRQFILSSKKLLLSDSGFYLCAGDRGRGYTFGSGTRLTVV.

This chain joins TRBV7-9 and TRBJ1-5; D unclear. V was clipped by 3 bases and J by 5 bases, with 8 bases between them. CDR1 SEHNR and CDR2 FQNEAQ come from the germline V gene (reference sequence). The CDR3 is made up of 13 amino acids. This CDR3 reads CASSFVADQPQHF. The CDR3 DNA is TGTGCCAGCAGCTTTGTGGCTGATCAGCCCCAGCATTTT.

V gene TRBV5-1 combines with J gene TRBJ1-4; 10 positions agree with TRBD1. The CDR3 spans 15 residues. Trimming cost V 5 bases and J 8 bases; bases outside gene matches: 9. CDR1 is SGHRS and CDR2 is YFSETQ in the germline V gene. CDR3 amino acids: CASSSRDRGGEKLFF. Written as DNA, the CDR3 is TGCGCCAGCAGTTCCCGGGACAGGGGAGGGGAAAAACTGTTTTTT.

The chain joins TRBV11-2 to TRBJ1-6; D remains unclear. Germline CDR1 is SGHAT and CDR2 is FQNNGV. V was pared by 0 bases and J by 14 bases, with 14 bases between. This CDR3 has 14 residues. This chain's CDR3 is CASSLDMSQRSLHF. CDR3 in DNA: TGTGCCAGCAGCTTAGATATGTCCCAGAGGTCCCTCCACTTT.

This chain links TRBV9 with TRBJ2-1; D is ambiguous. The CDR3 spans 13 residues. CDR1 is SGDLS and CDR2 is YYNGEE in the germline V gene. V was pared by 4 bases and J by 0 bases, with 5 bases between. Here the CDR3 DNA reads TGTGCCAGCAGCCCGGGCTCCTACAATGAGCAGTTCTTC. It yields the protein CASSPGSYNEQFF.

The chain is built from TRBV7-9 and TRBJ2-1, with 10 bases aligning to TRBD1. Germline V gene sequence: CDR1 SEHNR, CDR2 FQNEAQ (reference sequence). CDR3 length: 15 residues. J gave up 1 base and V 5 bases, and 2 bases lay outside the gene matches. The CDR3: CASSRDRGSYNEQFF. Here the CDR3 DNA reads TGTGCCAGCAGCCGGGACAGGGGTTCCTACAATGAGCAGTTCTTC. Supplemented by reference TRBV7-9 and TRBJ2-1, the full variable domain reads DTGVSQNPRHKITKRGQNVTFRCDPISEHNRLYWYRQTLGQGPEFLTYFQNEAQLEKSRLLSDRFSAERPKGSFSTLEIQRTEQGDSAMYLCASSRDRGSYNEQFFGPGTRLTVL.

CDR3 amino acids: CASSSRQGSPLHF. As DNA, the CDR3 is TGTGCCAGCAGCTCGCGACAGGGTTCACCCCTCCACTTT. The rearrangement links TRBV7-3 to TRBJ1-6; TRBD1 agrees at 7 bases. V was pared by 4 bases and J by 9 bases, with 3 bases of the junction left unmatched. This CDR3 comprises 13 residues. Germline CDR1 SGHTA, CDR2 FQGTGA.

V is TRBV18 and J is TRBJ2-2; 9 bases are shared with TRBD1. Germline V gene sequence: CDR1 KGHSH, CDR2 LQKENI. V shed 1 base and J 6 bases; nucleotides not matched to a gene: 9. This CDR3 region has 17 residues. The chain's CDR3 is CASSPRPGTGKPGELFF. CDR3 bases: TGTGCCAGCTCACCACGTCCCGGGACAGGGAAACCCGGGGAGCTGTTTTTT.

The gene calls are TRBV30 and TRBJ1-6; no firm D call. The CDR3 sequence is 20 residues long. The germline V gene encodes CDR1 GTSNPN and CDR2 SVGIG (reference sequence). Trimming stripped 2 bases from V and 0 bases from J, with 23 bases between. The CDR3 sequence: CAWSPPGNRVPDSYNSPLHF. In DNA, the CDR3 is TGTGCCTGGAGTCCCCCGGGAAACCGGGTCCCGGACTCCTATAATTCACCCCTCCACTTT.

This clone was observed once. The CDR3 nucleotides are TGTGCCACCCAGGGCTATGCCGAGTCCTCTGGAAACACCATATATTTT. As protein: CATQGYAESSGNTIYF. V usage is TRBV19 and J usage is TRBJ1-3, with a weak D call TRBD1 (5 bases). The CDR3 has 16 amino acids. Looked up from germline, CDR1 is LNHDA and CDR2 is SQIVND (reference sequence). Trimming removed 10 bases from V and 0 bases from J, with 19 bases in between.

V is TRBV6-1 and J is TRBJ1-1; 7 bases align to TRBD1. Germline V gene sequence: CDR1 MNHNS, CDR2 SASEGT. Trimming cost V 2 bases and J 11 bases; bases outside gene matches: 5. CDR3 length: 12 residues. In nucleotides, the CDR3 is TGTGCCAGCAGTGAATCCAGGGGGGAGGCTTTCTTT. Protein: CASSESRGEAFF.

The chain has TRBV2 and TRBJ2-5; D is undetermined. This CDR3 region has 13 residues. Germline V gene data show CDR1 as SNHLY and CDR2 as FYNNEI. Trimming cost V 4 bases and J 5 bases, with 11 bases left between them. CDR3 DNA sequence: TGTGCCAGCAGTGCCGAGAGTTGGGAGACCCAGTACTTC. It specifies CASSAESWETQYF.

V and J are TRBV27 and TRBJ1-2; D is ambiguous. There are 15 residues in the CDR3. V was cut by 2 bases and J by 6 bases, with 16 bases left in between. Germline V gives CDR1 MNHEY, CDR2 SMNVEV (reference sequence). In DNA, the CDR3 is TGTGCCAGCAGTTTAAGTTACCCGCCTAAAGATGGCTACACCTTC. It yields the protein CASSLSYPPKDGYTF.

This sequence joins TRBV11-2 and TRBJ2-1; 7 bases align to TRBD2. Per germline, CDR1 SGHAT and CDR2 FQNNGV. Trimming at V came to 2 bases and at J to 0 bases, leaving 4 bases not matched to a gene. The CDR3 has 16 residues. This CDR3 reads CASSLWGGGSYNEQFF. The CDR3 nucleotides are TGTGCCAGCAGCTTATGGGGCGGGGGCTCCTACAATGAGCAGTTCTTC.

The chain carries TRBV2 and TRBJ1-5; D unresolved. Per the germline V gene, CDR1 is SNHLY and CDR2 is FYNNEI. The CDR3 length is 16 residues. The V and J ends lost 3 bases and 6 bases respectively, with 18 bases between them. The CDR3 loop reads CASSESKPPAGQPQHF. DNA of the CDR3: TGTGCCAGCAGTGAGAGTAAACCGCCAGCGGGTCAGCCCCAGCATTTT. Using reference TRBV2 and TRBJ1-5 for the parts outside the CDR3, the full variable domain is EPEVTQTPSHQVTQMGQEVILRCVPISNHLYFYWYRQILGQKVEFLVSFYNNEISEKSEIFDDQFSVERPDGSNFTLKIRSTKLEDSAMYFCASSESKPPAGQPQHFGDGTRLSIL.

The chain employs TRBV11-2 and TRBJ2-5; TRBD2 might be the D (6 bases). The CDR3 is made up of 15 amino acids. V lost 0 bases, J lost 2 bases, and 10 bases lay in between. The germline gives CDR1 SGHAT, CDR2 FQNNGV. CDR3 sequence (DNA): TGTGCCAGCAGCTTAGAAGGCGGGGTGCAAGAGACCCAGTACTTC. Its protein product is CASSLEGGVQETQYF.

The rearrangement links TRBV2 to TRBJ1-5; TRBD1 matches 9 bases. The CDR3 runs 15 residues. Germline loops: CDR1 SNHLY, CDR2 FYNNEI. Losses at the gene ends were 5 bases for V and 1 base for J; bases not matched to a gene: 3. The CDR3 DNA is TGTGCCAGCAGTCAAGACAGGGGGAGCAATCAGCCCCAGCATTTT. Translating gives CASSQDRGSNQPQHF.

In this sample, this clone turned up once. The gene calls are TRBV18 and TRBJ1-2, with 7 nucleotides matching TRBD1. The CDR3 covers 16 residues. Germline assignment: CDR1 KGHSH and CDR2 LQKENI. Losses at the gene ends were 0 bases for V and 8 bases for J; bases not matched to a gene: 12. CDR3 loop: CASSPPAPGGYEGYTF. The CDR3 DNA sequence: TGTGCCAGCTCACCACCCGCCCCAGGGGGATACGAGGGCTACACCTTC.

Here the CDR3 reads CAWRASGTPNEKLFF. CDR3 sequence (DNA): TGTGCCTGGAGGGCGTCCGGGACACCCAATGAAAAACTGTTTTTT. The genes are TRBV30 and TRBJ1-4; D is possibly TRBD1 (6 bases). Germline values: CDR1 GTSNPN, CDR2 SVGIG (reference sequence). V lost 3 bases and J lost 5, with 16 bases in between. The CDR3 length is 15 residues.

The chain couples TRBV9 to TRBJ2-7; 8 bases are a match to TRBD2. CDR1 is SGDLS, CDR2 YYNGEE, per germline. The CDR3 totals 14 residues. Trimming at V came to 3 bases and at J to 7 bases, leaving 9 bases not matched to a gene. The CDR3 DNA sequence: TGTGCCAGCAGCGAGGGGACTAGGGCGCGGGAGCAGTACTTC. Amino acid sequence: CASSEGTRAREQYF. Supplemented by reference TRBV9 and TRBJ2-7, the full variable domain reads DSGVTQTPKHLITATGQRVTLRCSPRSGDLSVYWYQQSLDQGLQFLIQYYNGEERAKGNILERFSAQQFPDLHSELNLSSLELGDSALYFCASSEGTRAREQYFGPGTRLTVT.

The rearrangement joins TRBV29-1 to TRBJ1-2, with TRBD1 as a possible D gene (5 bases). The CDR3 loop spans 12 amino acids. Germline values: CDR1 SQVTM, CDR2 ANQGSEA. V lost 5 bases and J lost 4, with 11 bases in between. Written as DNA, the CDR3 is TGCAGCGTTAACACAGGAACCTATGGCTACACCTTC. Translation: CSVNTGTYGYTF. Supplemented by reference TRBV29-1 and TRBJ1-2, the full variable domain reads SAVISQKPSRDICQRGTSLTIQCQVDSQVTMMFWYRQQPGQSLTLIATANQGSEATYESGFVIDKFPISRPNLTFSTLTVSNMSPEDSSIYLCSVNTGTYGYTFGSGTRLTVV.

This rearrangement joins TRBV7-3 to TRBJ2-1; D not resolved. The CDR3 covers 13 residues. Germline assignment: CDR1 SGHTA and CDR2 FQGTGA. V lost 2 bases and J lost 6, with 8 bases in between. CDR3 DNA sequence: TGTGCCAGCAGCTTATTGGGCTCCAATGAGCAGTTCTTC. Its translation: CASSLLGSNEQFF.

This chain joins TRBV5-1 and TRBJ2-7, with TRBD1 as a possible D gene (6 bases). V was pared by 4 bases and J by 3 bases, with 17 bases between. Germline V lookup: CDR1 SGHRS, CDR2 YFSETQ. The CDR3 sequence is 15 residues long. CDR3 protein: CASSPRDTFFYEQYF. As DNA, the CDR3 is TGCGCCAGCAGCCCCCGGGACACCTTTTTCTACGAGCAGTACTTC.